The 20 T cell receptor beta chains below all came from one sample that was sequenced in a study of T cells after yellow fever vaccination. MiXCR was run by TCRdb on the 5' RACE reads, yielding one entry per CDR3 protein. The data hold approximately 170,000 distinct CDR3 sequences, with roughly 11% observed a single time. Sequenced material: CD8+ T cells sorted from PBMCs, taken 15 days after the yellow fever booster vaccination. Source of these receptors: a young man who received the YFV17D yellow fever vaccine.

The chain is built from TRBV5-1 and TRBJ2-7; 12 bases agree with TRBD1. This CDR3 is 18 amino acids long. CDR1 and CDR2 from the germline V gene are SGHRS and YFSETQ. With 1 base clipped from V and 3 bases from J, the junction kept 11 bases outside the gene matches. CDR3 nucleotide sequence: TGCGCCAGCAGCTTGTATACCGGGACAGGGGGCCGCTACTACGAGCAGTACGTC. Translating gives CASSLYTGTGGRYYEQYV.

The chain employs TRBV12-3 or TRBV12-4 and TRBJ2-7, with D unclear. V was shortened by 5 bases and J by 2 bases, with 16 bases between the two germline ends. The CDR3 consists of 15 residues. CDR3 loop: CASSPGVSLPYEQYF. In DNA form, the CDR3 reads TGTGCCAGCAGTCCGGGCGTGTCCCTGCCCTACGAGCAGTACTTC.

This clonotype was recorded many times. J is TRBJ1-5 and V is TRBV4-1; D unresolved. The germline gives CDR1 MGHRA, CDR2 YSYEKL. The CDR3 has 15 amino acids. The V end was cut by 1 base, the J end by 0 bases, with 7 bases between. In DNA, the CDR3 is TGCGCCAGCAGCCAAGGTCAGATTAGCAATCAGCCCCAGCATTTT. Its protein is CASSQGQISNQPQHF.

This clonotype was detected only a few times. The rearrangement links TRBV7-3 to TRBJ2-2; maybe TRBD1 (6 bases). This CDR3 comprises 16 residues. Per germline, CDR1 SGHTA and CDR2 FQGTGA. The V end lost 5 bases, the J end lost 0 bases, and 13 bases lay between the germline ends. The CDR3, as DNA: TGTGCCAGCAGCCCCCAGGGACATCCGAACACCGGGGAGCTGTTTTTT. Translation gives CASSPQGHPNTGELFF.

This rearrangement joins TRBV7-2 to TRBJ1-2; TRBD1 might be the D (5 bases). CDR1 is SGHTA and CDR2 is FQGNSA in the germline V gene. V dropped 5 bases and J dropped 4 bases, with 17 bases sitting between them. This CDR3 is built from 15 residues. The CDR3 loop is CASSVPGTDLYGYTF. Here the CDR3 DNA reads TGTGCCAGCAGCGTCCCCGGGACGGATCTCTATGGCTACACCTTC.

This clonotype was counted only a few times. The chain has TRBV27 and TRBJ2-1; D is uncertain. The germline gives CDR1 MNHEY, CDR2 SMNVEV (reference sequence). The V end was cut by 7 bases, the J end by 3 bases, with 13 bases between. The length of the CDR3 is 14 residues. DNA of the CDR3: TGTGCCAGCACCATCCCAGGCGGCTACAATGAGCAGTTCTTC. Translating it yields CASTIPGGYNEQFF.

The chain links TRBV18 to TRBJ2-3, with no clear D. Germline V gives CDR1 KGHSH, CDR2 LQKENI. The CDR3 runs 14 residues. The V and J ends lost 3 bases and 6 bases respectively, with 13 bases between them. The CDR3: CASSPALGSDTQYF. CDR3 coding DNA: TGTGCCAGCTCACCGGCATTGGGCTCCGATACGCAGTATTTT.

This chain uses TRBV29-1 with TRBJ1-1, with D unclear. Germline V gene lookup returns CDR1 SQVTM and CDR2 ANQGSEA. V was shortened by 3 bases and J by 3 bases, with 2 bases between the two germline ends. This CDR3 has 10 residues. The CDR3 DNA reads as TGCAGCGTTGATCACACTGAAGCTTTCTTT. Its protein product is CSVDHTEAFF.

The chain recombines TRBV6-5 with TRBJ2-7, with TRBD2 matching 9 bases. This CDR3 has 14 amino acids. Germline V lookup: CDR1 MNHEY, CDR2 SVGAGI. V gave up 6 bases and J gave up 2 bases; unmatched junction bases: 5. CDR3 region: CASSLAGRPYEQYF. The CDR3, as DNA: TGTGCCAGCAGCCTAGCGGGGCGACCCTACGAGCAGTACTTC.

In this sample, this clonotype turned up many times. The chain carries TRBV10-3 and TRBJ2-7, with TRBD1 matching 7 bases. V shed 6 bases and J 3 bases; nucleotides not matched to a gene: 5. Germline V CDR1 and CDR2: ENHRY, SYGVKD. This CDR3 is built from 13 residues. In DNA, the CDR3 is TGTGCCATCAGCGGGACAGAGGACTACGAGCAGTACTTC. This translates into CAISGTEDYEQYF.

V and J are TRBV3-1 and TRBJ2-7; D not resolved. The V end lost 0 bases, the J end lost 6 bases, and 9 bases lay between the germline ends. CDR3 size: 13 residues. In germline, CDR1 is LGHDT, CDR2 YNNKEL (reference sequence). The CDR3 sequence is CASSQEPSTEQYV. The CDR3 region has the DNA TGTGCCAGCAGCCAAGAACCGTCTACCGAGCAGTACGTC.

V and J are TRBV6-2 or TRBV6-3 and TRBJ2-7; TRBD1 matches at 8 bases. CDR3 length: 15 residues. The V gene end was trimmed by 0 bases and the J gene end by 3 bases; junction bases not matched to a gene: 4. Germline assignment: CDR1 MNHEY and CDR2 SVGEGT. This chain's CDR3 is CASSYSITGGYEQYV. As DNA, the CDR3 is TGTGCCAGCAGTTACTCGATTACAGGGGGCTACGAGCAGTACGTC.

The rearrangement links TRBV7-2 to TRBJ1-1, with TRBD1 identical over 7 bases. Germline CDR1 and CDR2: SGHTA and FQGNSA. The trim removed 2 bases at V and 4 bases at J, leaving 13 bases unmatched. There are 17 residues in the CDR3. DNA of the CDR3: TGTGCCAGCAGCTTATTAGGGTCGGCAGGGGGGAGCACTGAAGCTTTCTTT. Translated: CASSLLGSAGGSTEAFF.

This clonotype was counted only a few times. The V call is TRBV12-3 or TRBV12-4, the J call TRBJ2-2, with TRBD1 matching over 8 bases. The CDR3 is made up of 15 amino acids. V shed 7 bases, J shed 3 bases, and the junction held 7 bases outside the gene matches. The CDR3 spells CASTRGQDYTGELFF. The CDR3 nucleotides are TGTGCCAGCACCCGGGGACAGGACTACACCGGGGAGCTGTTTTTT.

CDR3 nucleotide sequence: TGTGCCAGCAGCTTGGAAGCCCGGGCAGGGGACTATGGCTACACCTTC. It specifies CASSLEARAGDYGYTF. The V and J genes are TRBV5-5 and TRBJ1-2, with a tentative D call TRBD1 (6 bases). The germline V gene has CDR1 SGHKS and CDR2 YYEKEE (reference sequence). The V and J ends lost 0 bases and 3 bases respectively, with 15 bases between them. The CDR3 runs 16 residues. Looking up the rest from reference TRBV5-5 and TRBJ1-2 gives the full variable domain: DAGVTQSPTHLIKTRGQQVTLRCSPISGHKSVSWYQQVLGQGPQFIFQYYEKEERGRGNFPDRFSARQFPNYSSELNVNALLLGDSALYLCASSLEARAGDYGYTFGSGTRLTVV.

This clonotype was detected only a few times. V is TRBV6-4 and J is TRBJ2-3, with 9 bases aligning to TRBD1. The V gene's germline CDR1 is MRHNA and CDR2 SNTAGT. The CDR3 has 15 amino acids. V dropped 6 bases and J dropped 0; count of bases not matched to a gene: 4. CDR3 DNA: TGTGCCAGCAGCCGCGGGACAGGGAGCACAGATACGCAGTATTTT. Protein: CASSRGTGSTDTQYF.

This clonotype was picked up many times. This chain links TRBV24-1 with TRBJ1-2; D gene ambiguous. CDR1 and CDR2 from the germline V gene are KGHDR and SFDVKD. The CDR3 has 15 amino acids. With 7 bases removed from V and 4 bases from J, the gap between germline ends came to 18 bases. The CDR3 DNA reads TGTGCCACCAGGGACGACACATCTAAGGGCTATGGCTACACCTTC. Translation gives CATRDDTSKGYGYTF.

The chain has TRBV7-2 and TRBJ2-3, with D perhaps TRBD1 or TRBD2 (5 bases each). CDR1 and CDR2 from the germline V gene are SGHTA and FQGNSA. The CDR3 has 16 amino acids. Trimming left V 8 bases short and J 7 bases short, with 25 bases between. CDR3 in DNA: TGTGCCAGCGCCTTCTTGGGGCGGGCCCCCCTCCATACGCAGTATTTT. It codes for CASAFLGRAPLHTQYF.

This clonotype was seen a few times. This chain joins TRBV9 and TRBJ2-7, with 7 bases that match TRBD2. V lost 3 bases to trimming and J lost 5 bases; unmatched junction nucleotides: 11. The CDR3 is 15 amino acids. Germline V gene lookup returns CDR1 SGDLS and CDR2 YYNGEE. For the CDR3, the DNA is TGTGCCAGCAGCGCCTGGGGGAGGGCCCAGGACGAGCAGTACGTC. As protein: CASSAWGRAQDEQYV.

The chain combines TRBV6-4 with TRBJ2-2; perhaps D is TRBD1 or TRBD2 (6 bases each). Trimming left V 10 bases short and J 3 bases short, with 9 bases between. The germline V gene has CDR1 MRHNA and CDR2 SNTAGT. The CDR3 is made up of 12 amino acids. CDR3 nucleotide sequence: TGTGCCACCGGGGGCTACACCGGGGAGCTGTTTTTT. This encodes CATGGYTGELFF.